Listed below are T cell receptor beta chains from one sample, sequenced in a study of cytomegalovirus exposure and HLA in healthy donors. TCRdb's table, derived via immunoSEQ multiplex PCR, lists solely in-frame clones and lacks some. The sample includes 80,000 to 95,000 clones, roughly 86% of them seen just once. The material sequenced was PBMCs. All receptors derive from a woman in her late teens or twenties in good health and CMV-seropositive. Both conserved end residues are part of each CDR3. D genes are given only for firm matches. Clone size appears in some rows only: once, few, many, or a class for an expanded clone.

NA	TRBV7-6	TRBJ2-5	NA	TGTGCCAGCAGCAACGGACAGCAAGAGACCCAGTACTTC	CASSNGQQETQYF
TRBD1	TRBV5-1	TRBJ1-2	NA	TGCGCCAGCAGCAAGGGACAGGCACACTATGGCTACACCTTC	CASSKGQAHYGYTF
NA	TRBV5-1	TRBJ1-1	NA	TGCGCCAGCAGCGGCCCGACTAGACAGAACACTGAAGCTTTCTTT	CASSGPTRQNTEAFF
NA	TRBV18	TRBJ1-3	NA	TGTGCCAGCTCACCAGCCAGGGGTCATGGAAACACCATATATTTT	CASSPARGHGNTIYF
NA	TRBV2	TRBJ1-4	once	TGTGCCAGCAGGGTCAGGGGTAGTAGTGAAAAACTGTTTTTT	CASRVRGSSEKLFF
NA	TRBV9	TRBJ2-2	NA	TGTGCCAGCAGCGTAGCCCAGGGTTTGGCCGGGGAGCTGTTTTTT	CASSVAQGLAGELFF
TRBD1	TRBV2	TRBJ2-2	NA	TGTGCCAGCAATGGACAGGGCTCGAACACCGGGGAGCTGTTTTTT	CASNGQGSNTGELFF
NA	TRBV19	TRBJ1-1	few	TGTGCCACGACAAGTTCCGATGAAGCTTTCTTT	CATTSSDEAFF
NA	TRBV5-1	TRBJ2-5	NA	TGCGCCAGCAGCCCACAGACCCTTAATAAGGAAGAGACCCAGTACTTC	CASSPQTLNKEETQYF
TRBD2	TRBV7-9	TRBJ2-5	few	TGTGCCAGCAGCCCAAAGCGGGAGGAACCGAAGACCCAGTACTTC	CASSPKREEPKTQYF
NA	TRBV7-2	TRBJ2-3	NA	TGTGCCAGCAGCTCGACATATAGCACAGATACGCAGTATTTT	CASSSTYSTDTQYF
NA	TRBV27	TRBJ2-7	NA	TGTGCCAGCGGCAACTACGAGCAGTACTTC	CASGNYEQYF
NA	TRBV5-4	TRBJ2-1	NA	TGTGCCAGCAGCTTAGGAGGGTTGTCCTACAATGAGCAGTTCTTC	CASSLGGLSYNEQFF
TRBD1	TRBV4-1	TRBJ1-6	NA	TGCGCCAGCAGCGAAGGACAGGGGTCACCCCTCCACTTT	CASSEGQGSPLHF
TRBD2	TRBV7-6	TRBJ2-1	NA	TGTGCCAGCAGCCTTATCGGGGGGTACTCCTACAATGAGCAGTTCTTC	CASSLIGGYSYNEQFF
TRBD2	TRBV6-4	TRBJ2-7	NA	TGTGCCAGCAGCTCTAGCGGGGACTCCTACGAGCAGTACTTC	CASSSSGDSYEQYF
TRBD1	TRBV29-1	TRBJ1-1	once	TGCAGCGCCCAACCCGGGACAGGGGGCGGAGAAGCTTTCTTT	CSAQPGTGGGEAFF
NA	TRBV30	TRBJ2-5	NA	TGTGCTTGTAGTACGCGGAGGACCCAGTACTTC	CACSTRRTQYF
TRBD1	TRBV4-1	TRBJ1-5	NA	TGCGCCAGCAGCCAATTCCAGGGGGCGATTAGCAATCAGCCCCAGCATTTT	CASSQFQGAISNQPQHF
NA	TRBV2	TRBJ2-3	NA	TGTGCCAGCAGATGGGACTCCCCAGATACGCAGTATTTT	CASRWDSPDTQYF
NA	TRBV2	TRBJ2-6	NA	TGTGCCAGCAGTGTAGATTTAGACGTCCTGACTTTC	CASSVDLDVLTF
NA	TRBV5-4	TRBJ2-7	NA	TGTGCCAGCAGCCTAGACAGTCGGTACGAGCAGTACTTC	CASSLDSRYEQYF
TRBD1	TRBV2	TRBJ1-6	NA	TGTGCCGTCACCACCGGGACAGGGTACTCACCCCTCCACTTT	CAVTTGTGYSPLHF
NA	TRBV20-1	TRBJ2-7	NA	TGCAGTGCCCGGGAGTCAGGGGAGCAGTACTTC	CSARESGEQYF
NA	TRBV30	TRBJ1-1	NA	TGTGCCTGGACCCCTGACAGAATCTCTGAAGCTTTCTTT	CAWTPDRISEAFF
NA	TRBV27	TRBJ2-7	NA	TGTGCCAGCACCCCCCGGGGTACCCCGGCCTTC	CASTPRGTPAF
NA	TRBV7-9	TRBJ1-5	once	TGTGCCAGCAGCTTATTTGACGGGGATAGCAATCAGCCCCAGCATTTT	CASSLFDGDSNQPQHF
NA	TRBV9	TRBJ2-2	NA	TGTGCCAGCAGCGCCCGGAGTTTGGGTCCCGGGGAGCTGTTTTTT	CASSARSLGPGELFF
NA	TRBV2	TRBJ1-4	once	TGTGCCAGCAGTGACGGGGTCACAACTAATGAAAAACTGTTTTTT	CASSDGVTTNEKLFF
TRBD1	TRBV7-2	TRBJ1-2	NA	TGTGCCAGCAGCCCCGGACAGGGGAATGGCTACACCTTC	CASSPGQGNGYTF
NA	TRBV18	TRBJ2-5	NA	TGTGCCAGCACACCGATGGGGGCCCAAGAGACCCAGTACTTC	CASTPMGAQETQYF
TRBD2	TRBV5-1	TRBJ2-7	NA	TGCGCCAGCCAGAGCGGGAGGGCGTCCGAGCAGTACTTC	CASQSGRASEQYF
TRBD1	TRBV6-1	TRBJ2-1	NA	TGTGCCAGCAGTGAGGAGACAGGGGGGTCGATTGGGCAGTTCTTC	CASSEETGGSIGQFF
NA	TRBV6-5	TRBJ1-6	NA	TGTGCCAGCAGCACAATAAATTCACCCCTCCACTTT	CASSTINSPLHF
NA	TRBV18	TRBJ1-1	NA	TGTGCCAGCTCACCAGGGTGGAGGGACACTGAAGCTTTCTTT	CASSPGWRDTEAFF
TRBD2	TRBV7-8	TRBJ2-5	NA	TGTGCCAGCAGCACCCGGACTAGCGGGAATCAAGAGACCCAGTACTTC	CASSTRTSGNQETQYF
TRBD2	TRBV6-5	TRBJ2-1	NA	TGTGCCAGCAAACCGGGACTAGCGGGGGATAAGCAGTTCTTC	CASKPGLAGDKQFF
TRBD1	TRBV19	TRBJ1-5	NA	TGTGCCAGTAGTACGACAGGGATCCGTCAGCCCCAGCATTTT	CASSTTGIRQPQHF
TRBD1	TRBV7-3	TRBJ1-5	NA	TGTGACAGCAGCTCGTTGGGGGGACAGGGGGTTTTTCAGCCCCAGCATTTT	CDSSSLGGQGVFQPQHF
NA	TRBV5-1	TRBJ1-1	NA	TGCGCCAGCAGCCCCGGGGGGGACGACACTGAAGCTTTCTTT	CASSPGGDDTEAFF
TRBD1	TRBV5-1	TRBJ1-5	NA	TGCGCCAGCAGCTTGGGGGACAGGTCAAACAATCAGCCCCAGCATTTT	CASSLGDRSNNQPQHF
TRBD1	TRBV6-4	TRBJ2-3	few	TGTGCCAGCAGTGACTCGGCAGGGGGTCTGTCAGATACGCAGTATTTT	CASSDSAGGLSDTQYF
NA	TRBV5-5	TRBJ1-6	NA	TGTGCCAGCAGCCTAGATCCGGGTCAGGGCTATAATTCACCCCTCCACTTT	CASSLDPGQGYNSPLHF
TRBD1	TRBV19	TRBJ1-1	NA	TGTGCCAGTCTCCCAGGGGGCTATTTGGACACTGAAGCTTTCTTT	CASLPGGYLDTEAFF
TRBD1	TRBV7-3	TRBJ2-2	NA	TGTGCCAGCAGCTTATTATCCAGGGGGCCCGGGGAGCTGTTTTTT	CASSLLSRGPGELFF